Sequencing of this T cell receptor (beta chain) was carried out in a study of CD8+ T cells in alopecia areata. The study, taken as a whole, reports: How baseline CD8+ expansion relates to response remains uncertain (there was one nonresponder). Under tofacitinib, fewer expanded CD8+ clones appeared among the top 100 scalp clones. The study found TCR sharing across patients less clear than in mice, possibly for HLA reasons.

A note on this clone: Its antigen remains unidentified.

Extracted from the samples, RNA was reverse transcribed into cDNA to serve as the sequencing template. Using immunoSEQ multiplex PCR, the repertoire was profiled, and TCRdb retains in-frame clones only, with some absent. Of fewer than 150,000 clones detected, approximately 85% appear once; the ten largest clones hold around 25%. Treatment denoted: oral pan-JAK inhibitor, 5-10 mg twice daily. Germline V lookup: CDR1 SGDLS, CDR2 YYNGEE. Trimming cost V 4 bases and J 3 bases, with 14 bases left between them. The CDR3 consists of 14 residues. The receptor's source is a human donor with alopecia areata. The rearrangement links TRBV9 to TRBJ2-7; D is uncertain. The source was CD8+ T cells sorted from blood, collected at week 4, from a patient treated with tofacitinib. In DNA form, the CDR3 reads TGTGCCAGCAGCCTCTCCGATGGCCTCTACGAGCAGTACTTC. Translating gives CASSLSDGLYEQYF.